This entry lists 28 T cell receptor beta chains sequenced from one sample in a study of glioma-infiltrating T cells after dendritic cell vaccination. TCRdb keeps only in-frame clones here, not all; method: immunoSEQ multiplex PCR. The table records tens of thousands of clones, approximately 84% of them present only once. The sample was blood, taken before dendritic cell vaccination. The receptor set was obtained from a human donor with glioblastoma.

Only a few counts were recorded for this clone. This sequence joins TRBV2 and TRBJ1-2; 7 bases fit TRBD1. The CDR3 sequence is 15 residues long. The germline gives CDR1 SNHLY, CDR2 FYNNEI. The V segment lost 1 base and the J segment 0 bases; nucleotides outside the gene matches: 2. CDR3 nucleotide sequence: TGTGCCAGCAGTGAAGAGGACAGGACTAACTATGGCTACACCTTC. It encodes CASSEEDRTNYGYTF.

This chain uses TRBV7-3 with TRBJ1-2; 9 bases fit TRBD1. The ends lost 5 bases at V and 8 bases at J; junction bases unmatched: 9. The CDR3 length is 14 residues. Germline lookup yields CDR1 SGHTA and CDR2 FQGTGA. This CDR3 reads CASSPTGQGMGYTF. The DNA of the CDR3 is TGTGCCAGCAGCCCCACGGGACAGGGCATGGGCTACACCTTC.

The chain combines TRBV30 with TRBJ2-7; 8 bases are a match to TRBD1. This CDR3 is 13 amino acids long. The V gene's germline CDR1 is GTSNPN and CDR2 SVGIG (reference sequence). The ends lost 5 bases at V and 2 bases at J; junction bases unmatched: 5. CDR3 nucleotide sequence: TGTGCCTGGGAACCGGGACAGGCCTACGAGCAGTACTTC. Translating it yields CAWEPGQAYEQYF.

This clone was seen just once. The rearrangement uses TRBV9 and TRBJ1-2, with 7 nucleotides matching TRBD1. The ends lost 0 bases at V and 4 bases at J; junction bases unmatched: 6. Germline CDR1 and CDR2: SGDLS and YYNGEE. The CDR3 runs 15 residues. CDR3 DNA: TGTGCCAGCAGCGTAGATTTACAGGGGACCTATGGCTACACCTTC. Translating gives CASSVDLQGTYGYTF.

CDR3 in amino acids: CASSGADRNNEQFF. The CDR3 coding sequence is TGTGCCAGCAGTGGGGCCGACAGAAACAATGAGCAGTTCTTC. The chain links TRBV28 to TRBJ2-1; tentatively, D is TRBD1 (5 bases). This CDR3 is built from 14 residues. V was pared by 5 bases and J by 5 bases, with 13 bases between. CDR1 is MDHEN, CDR2 SYDVKM, per germline.

The chain links TRBV27 to TRBJ2-5, with 7 bases that match TRBD1. There are 14 residues in the CDR3. Germline CDR1 reads MNHEY; CDR2 reads SMNVEV (reference sequence). Trimming cost V 4 bases and J 4 bases; bases outside gene matches: 6. The CDR3 region is CASSYATGRETQYF. The CDR3 DNA reads TGTGCCAGCAGTTACGCGACAGGGCGAGAGACCCAGTACTTC.

This sequence joins TRBV6-4 and TRBJ2-3; D is uncertain. Germline V gene data show CDR1 as MRHNA and CDR2 as SNTAGT. The CDR3 runs to 15 residues. Trimming took 11 bases from V and 0 from J, leaving 18 bases between them. The CDR3 bases are TGTGCCTCCTCACGGGTAGGAGCTAGCACAGATACGCAGTATTTT. Protein product: CASSRVGASTDTQYF.

The chain has TRBV21-1 and TRBJ2-7; the table's D call TRBD1 went unverified against the DNA. TRBV21-1 counts as a pseudogene. The CDR3 covers 15 residues. CDR3 DNA sequence: TGTGCCAGCAGCAAAGGTTCGAGACATAGCTACGAGCAGTACTTC. As protein: CASSKGSRHSYEQYF.

V is TRBV5-6 and J is TRBJ1-2, with D maybe TRBD1 (6 bases). Germline V lookup: CDR1 SGHDT, CDR2 YYEEEE. The CDR3 consists of 15 residues. Trimming took off 6 bases at V and 3 bases at J, with 18 bases between the two ends. The CDR3 DNA reads TGTGCCAGCATCATAGTGACAGGTCCCGACTATGGCTACACCTTC. Amino acid sequence: CASIIVTGPDYGYTF.

The CDR3 loop reads CSLGQGLGNTQYF. CDR3 nucleotides: TGCAGCCTTGGACAGGGGCTCGGTAATACGCAGTATTTT. This chain connects TRBV29-1 to TRBJ2-3; 9 nucleotides agree with TRBD1. The length of the CDR3 is 13 residues. Germline V gene lookup returns CDR1 SQVTM and CDR2 ANQGSEA. Losses at the gene ends were 8 bases for V and 7 bases for J; bases not matched to a gene: 10.

This chain connects TRBV28 to TRBJ1-2; 7 bases map to TRBD1. Looked up from germline, CDR1 is MDHEN and CDR2 is SYDVKM. Losses at the gene ends were 7 bases for V and 4 bases for J; bases not matched to a gene: 9. The CDR3 contains 14 residues. The CDR3 loop reads CASNTGERSYGYTF. CDR3 nucleotides: TGTGCCAGCAATACAGGGGAACGTTCCTATGGCTACACCTTC.

The DNA for the CDR3 is TGTGCCAGTCAATTCGGACAGGTAAAATCTGAAGCTTTCTTT. It codes for CASQFGQVKSEAFF. The rearrangement joins TRBV25-1 to TRBJ1-1; 7 nucleotides agree with TRBD1. Per germline, CDR1 MGHDK and CDR2 SYGVNS. CDR3 size: 14 residues. After removal of 9 bases from V and 6 bases from J, the junction contained 13 bases not matched to a gene. Full variable domain (missing parts from reference TRBV25-1 and TRBJ1-1): EADIYQTPRYLVIGTGKKITLECSQTMGHDKMYWYQQDPGMELHLIHYSYGVNSTEKGDLSSESTVSRIRTEHFPLTLESARPSHTSQYLCASQFGQVKSEAFFGQGTRLTVV.

With respect to this clone: The sample contains more than one DNA sequence encoding this CDR3. The chain joins TRBV19 to TRBJ1-2; D gene unclear. CDR3 length equals 11 residues. Germline V lookup: CDR1 LNHDA, CDR2 SQIVND (reference sequence). The V end was cut by 5 bases, the J end by 4 bases, with 5 bases between. The CDR3 nucleotides are TGTGCCAGTAGTCCGGGCTATGGCTACACCTTC. Translated: CASSPGYGYTF.

V is TRBV5-1 and J is TRBJ1-4, with TRBD1 matching over 9 bases. The CDR3 is 15 amino acids. V dropped 0 bases and J dropped 4; count of bases not matched to a gene: 1. Germline V gives CDR1 SGHRS, CDR2 YFSETQ. The CDR3 DNA reads as TGCGCCAGCAGCTTGGGGGACAGGGATAATGAAAAACTGTTTTTT. It encodes CASSLGDRDNEKLFF.

This chain links TRBV28 with TRBJ2-7; D is unresolved. The V and J ends lost 6 bases and 2 bases respectively, with 17 bases between them. The CDR3 is 15 residues long. Germline lookup yields CDR1 MDHEN and CDR2 SYDVKM. CDR3 in DNA: TGTGCCAGCAGCTATCCCGCGACTGCCACCTACGAGCAGTACTTC. Translating it yields CASSYPATATYEQYF.

This chain connects TRBV19 to TRBJ1-2; TRBD1 agrees at 9 bases. The CDR3 runs to 17 residues. V dropped 6 bases and J dropped 4; count of bases not matched to a gene: 15. Germline V gene sequence: CDR1 LNHDA, CDR2 SQIVND (reference sequence). In nucleotides, the CDR3 is TGTGCCAGTAGAGAGGACAGGGGTACGGGGGGAACCTATGGCTACACCTTC. It is translated as CASREDRGTGGTYGYTF. Supplemented by reference TRBV19 and TRBJ1-2, the full variable domain reads DGGITQSPKYLFRKEGQNVTLSCEQNLNHDAMYWYRQDPGQGLRLIYYSQIVNDFQKGDIAEGYSVSREKKESFPLTVTSAQKNPTAFYLCASREDRGTGGTYGYTFGSGTRLTVV.

The chain carries TRBV9 and TRBJ1-1; D is ambiguous. In germline, CDR1 is SGDLS, CDR2 YYNGEE. The V end was cut by 3 bases, the J end by 3 bases, with 12 bases between. The CDR3 sequence is 14 residues long. The CDR3 here is CASSAFEGDTEAFF. The CDR3 bases are TGTGCCAGCAGCGCGTTTGAGGGAGACACTGAAGCTTTCTTT.

The chain has TRBV19 and TRBJ1-5; the D gene is possibly TRBD1 (5 bases). The V gene lost 7 bases and the J gene lost 2 bases, with 9 bases spanning the gap. The CDR3 is 13 amino acids. Germline assignment: CDR1 LNHDA and CDR2 SQIVND (reference sequence). DNA for the CDR3: TGTGCCAGTAACCCCAGGGGCAATCAGCCCCAGCATTTT. Its protein product is CASNPRGNQPQHF.

This clone has just a few counts. The V and J genes are TRBV7-8 and TRBJ2-7, with 12 bases that match TRBD2. The CDR3 loop spans 14 amino acids. With V trimmed by 6 bases and J by 3 bases, 3 bases remained unmatched. The germline CDR1 and CDR2 sequences are SGHVS and FQNEAQ. The CDR3 sequence: CASRRLAGDYEQYF. The CDR3 DNA sequence: TGTGCCAGCAGACGACTAGCGGGAGACTACGAGCAGTACTTC. Complete variable domain (other parts from reference TRBV7-8 and TRBJ2-7): GAGVSQSPRYKVAKRGQDVALRCDPISGHVSLFWYQQALGQGPEFLTYFQNEAQLDKSGLPSDRFFAERPEGSVSTLKIQRTQQEDSAVYLCASRRLAGDYEQYFGPGTRLTVT.

This chain uses TRBV27 with TRBJ2-3, with a weak D call TRBD1 (7 bases). Germline CDR1 is MNHEY and CDR2 is SMNVEV (reference sequence). CDR3 length: 17 residues. V shed 6 bases and J shed 2 bases, with 21 bases lying between them. The CDR3 sequence: CASSRGPGTVITDTQYF. The CDR3 coding sequence is TGTGCCAGCAGCCGGGGGCCCGGGACAGTAATCACAGATACGCAGTATTTT.

The chain carries TRBV25-1 and TRBJ1-1; tentative D call: TRBD1 (5 bases). The V end was cut by 4 bases, the J end by 6 bases, with 21 bases between. From germline, CDR1 is MGHDK and CDR2 SYGVNS. CDR3 length: 16 residues. The CDR3 reads CASSGGRGAGLPEAFF. DNA of the CDR3: TGTGCCAGCAGTGGCGGTAGGGGAGCGGGGCTCCCTGAAGCTTTCTTT.

The chain carries TRBV9 and TRBJ2-7; the match to TRBD2 covers 8 bases. Germline V gene data show CDR1 as SGDLS and CDR2 as YYNGEE. This CDR3 comprises 13 residues. V shed 0 bases and J 13 bases; nucleotides not matched to a gene: 9. CDR3 in DNA: TGTGCCAGCAGCGTAGGTGGTAGCGGGACCTCCTACTTC. It yields the protein CASSVGGSGTSYF.

The genes are TRBV2 and TRBJ2-3; tentative D call: TRBD1 (5 bases). Trimming cost V 5 bases and J 1 base, with 10 bases left between them. Germline loops: CDR1 SNHLY, CDR2 FYNNEI. CDR3 length: 14 amino acids. The CDR3 loop reads CASSTTRGTDTQYF. CDR3 in DNA: TGTGCCAGCAGTACCACCAGGGGCACAGATACGCAGTATTTT.

The chain couples TRBV10-3 to TRBJ2-7; 7 nucleotides agree with TRBD1. The junction had 8 bases not matched to a gene; V was cut back by 10 bases and J by 2 bases. In germline, CDR1 is ENHRY, CDR2 SYGVKD. The CDR3 sequence is 13 residues long. CDR3 bases: TGTGCCACCTCCGGGACAGCGACCTACGAGCAGTACTTC. It specifies CATSGTATYEQYF.

The V gene is TRBV27, the J gene TRBJ1-2; tentative D call: TRBD1 (5 bases). Per the germline V gene, CDR1 is MNHEY and CDR2 is SMNVEV (reference sequence). The CDR3 covers 15 residues. Trimming pared 5 bases from V and 4 bases from J, leaving 17 bases between. The CDR3 sequence: CASSPGGDGRYGYTF. The DNA of the CDR3 is TGTGCCAGCAGTCCGGGGGGGGACGGACGCTATGGCTACACCTTC.

The CDR3 loop is CASSYPGQGLSEQYF. CDR3 sequence (DNA): TGTGCCAGCAGTTACCCGGGACAGGGGTTGTCCGAGCAGTACTTC. This chain joins TRBV6-5 and TRBJ2-7, with 10 bases identical to TRBD1. This CDR3 is 15 amino acids long. Losses at the gene ends were 2 bases for V and 6 bases for J; bases not matched to a gene: 7. Germline values: CDR1 MNHEY, CDR2 SVGAGI.

CDR3 protein: CASSQGQGATEAFF. CDR3 nucleotide sequence: TGTGCCAGCTCACAAGGACAGGGCGCCACTGAAGCTTTCTTT. This chain links TRBV18 with TRBJ1-1; 8 bases are shared with TRBD1. The germline V gene has CDR1 KGHSH and CDR2 LQKENI. CDR3 length equals 14 residues. J gave up 4 bases and V 4 bases, and 5 bases lay outside the gene matches.

This clone has only a few counts. The rearrangement links TRBV4-3 to TRBJ1-6; D is uncertain. Trimming took 1 base from V and 9 from J, leaving 13 bases between them. The CDR3 consists of 15 residues. Germline V CDR1 and CDR2: LGHNA, YSLEER. The DNA for the CDR3 is TGCGCCAGCAGCCAAGTGGCCCAACGAATTTCACCCCTCCACTTT. Residues: CASSQVAQRISPLHF.